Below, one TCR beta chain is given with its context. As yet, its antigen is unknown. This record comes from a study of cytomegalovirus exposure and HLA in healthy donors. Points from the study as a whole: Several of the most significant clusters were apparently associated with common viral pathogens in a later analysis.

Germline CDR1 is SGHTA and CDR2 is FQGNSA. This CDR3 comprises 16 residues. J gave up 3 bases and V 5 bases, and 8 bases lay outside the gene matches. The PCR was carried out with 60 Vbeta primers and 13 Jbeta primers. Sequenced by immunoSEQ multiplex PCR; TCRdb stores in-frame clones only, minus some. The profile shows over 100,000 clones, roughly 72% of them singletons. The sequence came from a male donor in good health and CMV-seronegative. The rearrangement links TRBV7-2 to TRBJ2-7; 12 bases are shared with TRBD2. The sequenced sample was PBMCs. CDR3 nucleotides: TGTGCCAGCAGCCGCCGACTAGCGGGAGAGGGCTACGAGCAGTACTTC. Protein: CASSRRLAGEGYEQYF.